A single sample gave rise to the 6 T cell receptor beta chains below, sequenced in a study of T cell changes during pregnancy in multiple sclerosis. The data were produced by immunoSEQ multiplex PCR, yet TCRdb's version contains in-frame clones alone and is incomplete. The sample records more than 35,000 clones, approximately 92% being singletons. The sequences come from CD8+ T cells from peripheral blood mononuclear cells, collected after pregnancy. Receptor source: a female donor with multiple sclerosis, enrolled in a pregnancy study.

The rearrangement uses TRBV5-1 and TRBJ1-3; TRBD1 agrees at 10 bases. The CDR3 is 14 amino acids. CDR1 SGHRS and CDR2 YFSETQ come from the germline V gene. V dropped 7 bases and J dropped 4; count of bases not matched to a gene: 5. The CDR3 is CASPGTGEGNTIYF. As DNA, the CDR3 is TGCGCCAGCCCAGGGACAGGGGAGGGAAACACCATATATTTT.

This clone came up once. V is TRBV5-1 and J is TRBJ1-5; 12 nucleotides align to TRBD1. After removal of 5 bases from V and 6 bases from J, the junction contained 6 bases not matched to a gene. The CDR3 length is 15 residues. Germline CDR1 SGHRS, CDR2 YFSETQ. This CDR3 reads CASRPGTGGSQPQHF. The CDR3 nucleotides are TGCGCCAGCAGACCCGGGACAGGGGGCAGTCAGCCCCAGCATTTT.

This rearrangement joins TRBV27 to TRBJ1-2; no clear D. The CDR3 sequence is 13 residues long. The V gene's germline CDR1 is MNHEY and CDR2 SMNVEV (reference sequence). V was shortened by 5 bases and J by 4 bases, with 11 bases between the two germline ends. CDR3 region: CASSPARVYGYTF. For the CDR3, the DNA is TGTGCCAGCAGTCCGGCCCGGGTCTATGGCTACACCTTC.

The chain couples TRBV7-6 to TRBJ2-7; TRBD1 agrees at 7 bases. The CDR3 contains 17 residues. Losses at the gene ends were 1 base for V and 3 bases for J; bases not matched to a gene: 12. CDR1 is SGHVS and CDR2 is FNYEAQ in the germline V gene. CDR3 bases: TGTGCCAGCAGCTTAGATCGTTGGGTGGCAGGGGGCTACGAGCAGTACTTC. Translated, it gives CASSLDRWVAGGYEQYF.

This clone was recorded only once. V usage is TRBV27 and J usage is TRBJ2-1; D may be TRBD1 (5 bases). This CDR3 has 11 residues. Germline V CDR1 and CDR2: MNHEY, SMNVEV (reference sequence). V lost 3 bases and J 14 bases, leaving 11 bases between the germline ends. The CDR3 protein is CASSLGRWEFF. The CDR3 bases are TGTGCCAGCAGTTTGGGGCGGTGGGAGTTCTTC.

CDR3 sequence: CASSLEGARETLSSYNEQFF. The DNA for the CDR3 is TGTGCCAGCAGCTTGGAGGGGGCCCGGGAGACCCTAAGCTCCTACAATGAGCAGTTCTTC. This rearrangement joins TRBV5-5 to TRBJ2-1; TRBD1 might be the D (7 bases). Looked up from germline, CDR1 is SGHKS and CDR2 is YYEKEE (reference sequence). The CDR3 has 20 amino acids. Trimming removed 0 bases at V and 0 bases at J, with 22 bases between.